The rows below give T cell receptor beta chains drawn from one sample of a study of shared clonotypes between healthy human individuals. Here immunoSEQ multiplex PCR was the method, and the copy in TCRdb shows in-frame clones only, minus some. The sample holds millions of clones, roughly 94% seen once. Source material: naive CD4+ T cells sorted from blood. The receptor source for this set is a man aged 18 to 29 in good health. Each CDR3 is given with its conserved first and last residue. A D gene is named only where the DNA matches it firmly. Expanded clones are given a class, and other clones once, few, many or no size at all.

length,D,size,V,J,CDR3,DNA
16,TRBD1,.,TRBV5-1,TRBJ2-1,CASSLYWDRDYNEQFF,TGCGCCAGCAGCTTGTACTGGGACAGGGACTACAATGAGCAGTTCTTC
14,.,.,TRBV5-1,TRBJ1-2,CASSLATQGGGYTF,TGCGCCAGCAGCTTGGCCACGCAGGGTGGTGGCTACACCTTC
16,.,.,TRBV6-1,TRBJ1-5,CASSDLHRNSNQPQHF,TGTGCCAGCAGTGATTTACACAGGAATAGCAATCAGCCCCAGCATTTT
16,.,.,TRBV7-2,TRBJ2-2,CASSLMGPRNTGELFF,TGTGCCAGCAGCTTAATGGGTCCGCGTAACACCGGGGAGCTGTTTTTT
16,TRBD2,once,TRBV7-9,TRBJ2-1,CASSLPGTSGHNEQFF,TGTGCCAGCAGCTTACCCGGGACTAGCGGTCACAATGAGCAGTTCTTC
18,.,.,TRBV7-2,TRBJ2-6,CASSLVRPSSSGANVLTF,TGTGCCAGCAGCTTAGTCCGACCTTCAAGCTCTGGGGCCAACGTCCTGACTTTC
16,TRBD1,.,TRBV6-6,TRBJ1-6,CASSQLIGTANSPLHF,TGTGCCAGCAGTCAACTGATCGGGACAGCGAATTCACCCCTCCACTTT
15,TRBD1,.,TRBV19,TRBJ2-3,CASSIMTGKTDTQYF,TGTGCCAGTAGTATCATGACAGGGAAAACAGATACGCAGTATTTT
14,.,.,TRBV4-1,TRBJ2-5,CASSQGLGRETQYF,TGCGCCAGCAGCCAGGGGCTGGGCAGAGAGACCCAGTACTTC
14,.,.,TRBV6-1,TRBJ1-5,CASSEFTANQPQHF,TGTGCCAGCAGTGAATTTACAGCAAATCAGCCCCAGCATTTT
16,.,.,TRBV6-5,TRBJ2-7,CASSSLRVKGRDEQYF,TGTGCCAGCAGTTCTCTAAGGGTCAAGGGTCGGGACGAGCAGTACTTC
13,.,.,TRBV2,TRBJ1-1,CASTRGGLTEAFF,TGTGCCAGCACCCGGGGGGGGCTCACTGAAGCTTTCTTT
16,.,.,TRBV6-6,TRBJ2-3,CASSNPSPDSTDTQYF,TGTGCCAGCAGCAACCCCTCGCCAGATAGCACAGATACGCAGTATTTT
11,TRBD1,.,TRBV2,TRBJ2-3,CASRGTGPQYF,TGTGCCAGCAGGGGGACAGGGCCGCAGTATTTT
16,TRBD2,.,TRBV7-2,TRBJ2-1,CASSLAITSGGNEQFF,TGTGCCAGCAGCTTAGCGATTACTAGCGGGGGCAATGAGCAGTTCTTC
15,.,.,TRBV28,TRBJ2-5,CASSLMDGRQETQYF,TGTGCCAGCAGTTTAATGGATGGGAGGCAAGAGACCCAGTACTTC
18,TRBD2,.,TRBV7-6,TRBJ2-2,CASSLRTSGVTNTGELFF,TGTGCCAGCAGCTTACGGACTAGCGGGGTGACGAACACCGGGGAGCTGTTTTTT
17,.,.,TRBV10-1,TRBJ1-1,CASSKPPRFKFRTEAFF,TGCGCCAGCAGTAAACCCCCTCGGTTTAAGTTTCGGACTGAAGCTTTCTTT
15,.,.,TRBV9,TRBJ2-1,CASSERALEGHEQFF,TGTGCCAGCAGCGAAAGGGCGCTGGAGGGCCATGAGCAGTTCTTC
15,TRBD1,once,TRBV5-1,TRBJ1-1,CASSRTGQVDTEAFF,TGCGCCAGCAGCCGAACAGGACAGGTGGACACTGAAGCTTTCTTT
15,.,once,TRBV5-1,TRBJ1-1,CASSSTSIMNTEAFF,TGCGCCAGCAGCTCGACATCTATAATGAACACTGAAGCTTTCTTT
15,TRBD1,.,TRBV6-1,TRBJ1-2,CASRKGQDTVLGYTF,TGTGCCAGCAGAAAAGGACAGGACACCGTCCTGGGCTACACCTTC
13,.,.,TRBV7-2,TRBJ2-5,CASSSGVPETQYF,TGTGCCAGCAGCTCAGGGGTTCCAGAGACCCAGTACTTC
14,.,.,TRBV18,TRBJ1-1,CASSPGREGTEAFF,TGTGCCAGCTCACCAGGCAGGGAAGGCACTGAAGCTTTCTTT
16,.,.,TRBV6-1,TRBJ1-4,CASSGTAFATNEKLFF,TGTGCCAGCAGTGGGACAGCTTTTGCAACTAATGAAAAACTGTTTTTT
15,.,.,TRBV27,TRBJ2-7,CASSLSARKTYEQYF,TGTGCCAGCAGTTTATCGGCGCGCAAGACCTACGAGCAGTACTTC
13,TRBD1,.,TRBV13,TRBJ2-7,CASSRTGPYEQYF,TGTGCCAGCAGCCGGACAGGGCCGTACGAGCAGTACTTC
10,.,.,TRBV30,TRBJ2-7,CAWLGSEQYF,TGTGCCTGGCTCGGATCCGAGCAGTACTTC
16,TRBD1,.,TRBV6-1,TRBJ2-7,CASSEAHRGPTYEQYF,TGTGCCAGCAGTGAAGCCCACAGGGGGCCAACCTACGAGCAGTACTTC
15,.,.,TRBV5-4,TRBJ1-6,CASSPYGQANSPLHF,TGTGCCAGCAGCCCGTATGGGCAGGCCAATTCACCCCTCCACTTT
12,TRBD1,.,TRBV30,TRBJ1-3,CARTGPGNTIYF,TGTGCCAGGACAGGGCCCGGAAACACCATATATTTT
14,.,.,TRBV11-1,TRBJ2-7,CASSLQGGLYEQYF,TGTGCCAGCAGCTTGCAGGGGGGACTCTACGAGCAGTACTTC
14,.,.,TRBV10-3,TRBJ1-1,CAISGTLKKTEAFF,TGTGCCATCAGCGGGACCCTAAAGAAGACTGAAGCTTTCTTT
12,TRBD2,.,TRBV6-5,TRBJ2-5,CASRSGSETQYF,TGTGCCAGCAGGAGCGGGAGCGAGACCCAGTACTTC
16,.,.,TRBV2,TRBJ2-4,CASSNGQTLAKNIQYF,TGTGCCAGCAGTAACGGACAGACCCTAGCCAAAAACATTCAGTACTTC
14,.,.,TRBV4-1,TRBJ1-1,CASSPTTGTTEAFF,TGCGCCAGCAGCCCCACGACGGGGACGACTGAAGCTTTCTTT
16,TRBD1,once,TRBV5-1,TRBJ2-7,CASSRWTGGSTYEQYF,TGCGCCAGCAGCCGCTGGACAGGGGGCTCGACCTACGAGCAGTACTTC
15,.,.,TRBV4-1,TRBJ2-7,CASSQAWSSPYEQYF,TGCGCCAGCAGCCAAGCCTGGTCGAGTCCCTACGAGCAGTACTTC
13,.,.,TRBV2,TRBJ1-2,CASRNDISYGYTF,TGTGCCAGCAGGAACGACATATCCTATGGCTACACCTTC
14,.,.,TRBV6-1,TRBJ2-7,CASSEGQGWYEQYF,TGTGCCAGCAGTGAAGGGCAGGGTTGGTACGAGCAGTACTTC
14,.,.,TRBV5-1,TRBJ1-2,CASRYGEGNYGYTF,TGCGCCAGCAGGTATGGGGAAGGAAACTATGGCTACACCTTC
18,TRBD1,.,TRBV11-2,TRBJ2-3,CASSLERGTGRVADTQYF,TGTGCCAGCAGCTTAGAGAGAGGGACAGGGAGGGTTGCAGATACGCAGTATTTT